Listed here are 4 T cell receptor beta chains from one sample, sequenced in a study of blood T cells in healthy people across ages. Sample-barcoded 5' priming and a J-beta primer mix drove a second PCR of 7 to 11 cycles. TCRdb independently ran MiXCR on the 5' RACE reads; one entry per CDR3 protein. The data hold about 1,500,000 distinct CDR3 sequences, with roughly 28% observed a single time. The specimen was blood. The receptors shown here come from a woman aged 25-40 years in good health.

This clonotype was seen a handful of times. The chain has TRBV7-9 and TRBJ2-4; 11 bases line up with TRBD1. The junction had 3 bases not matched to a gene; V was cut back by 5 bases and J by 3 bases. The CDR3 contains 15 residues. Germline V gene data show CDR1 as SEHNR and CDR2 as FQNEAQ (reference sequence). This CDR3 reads CASSTGTGGKNIQYF. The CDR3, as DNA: TGTGCCAGCAGCACCGGGACAGGGGGCAAAAACATTCAGTACTTC.

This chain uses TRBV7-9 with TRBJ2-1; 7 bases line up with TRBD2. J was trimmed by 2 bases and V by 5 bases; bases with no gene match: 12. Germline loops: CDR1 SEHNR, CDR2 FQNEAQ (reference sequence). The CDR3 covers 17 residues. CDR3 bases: TGTGCCAGCAGCCCCATTGGCGGCGGGGGAACCTACAATGAGCAGTTCTTC. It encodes CASSPIGGGGTYNEQFF.

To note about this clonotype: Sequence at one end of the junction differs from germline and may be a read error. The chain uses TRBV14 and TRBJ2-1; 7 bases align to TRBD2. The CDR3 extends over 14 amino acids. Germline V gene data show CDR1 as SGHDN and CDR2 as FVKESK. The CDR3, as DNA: TGTGCCATCAGCCAAGCTGGGAGGGGCGGTGAGCAGTTCTTC. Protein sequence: CAISQAGRGGEQFF.

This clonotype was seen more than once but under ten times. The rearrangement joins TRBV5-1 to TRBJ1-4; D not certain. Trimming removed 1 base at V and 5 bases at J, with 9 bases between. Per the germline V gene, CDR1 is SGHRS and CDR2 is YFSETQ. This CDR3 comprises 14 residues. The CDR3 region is CASSLSGQNEKLFF. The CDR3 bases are TGCGCCAGCAGCTTGAGCGGGCAGAATGAAAAACTGTTTTTT.